In this sample, the clone carrying this T cell receptor beta chain turned up once. What it binds is not known. The record originates from a study of graft-versus-host responses after intestinal transplantation. Background on the study: Among the recipients, transplants were multivisceral, liver-intestinal, or isolated intestinal. Every one of the recipients received anti-thymocyte globulin induction and afterwards took tacrolimus and steroids for about 3 years. Study-wide points: Early post-transplant HvG declines showed an association with peak circulating GvH clone levels. Subjects displaying graft-donor T cell macrochimerism possessed elevated graft-versus-host to host-versus-graft clonal ratios inside allografts.

Libraries were prepared by immunoSEQ multiplex PCR; TCRdb keeps only in-frame clonotypes and omits some of them. The table includes around 120,000 clones, 95% detected once. Trimming cost V 5 bases and J 4 bases, with 12 bases left between them. The CDR3 has 14 amino acids. Germline loops: CDR1 MNHEY, CDR2 SVGAGI. The starting material was unstimulated CD8+ T cells sorted from spleen or lymph node cells, obtained before intestinal transplant. The clonotype originates from a human donor who received an intestinal transplant. The rearrangement uses TRBV6-5 and TRBJ1-5; a weak D match, TRBD1 (6 bases). This CDR3 is CASSERTENQPQHF. The CDR3 bases are TGTGCCAGCAGTGAGAGGACAGAGAATCAGCCCCAGCATTTT.